What follows describes a single T cell receptor beta chain. Unmatched junction bases numbered 6, after V lost 4 bases and J lost 6 bases. Looked up from germline, CDR1 is SGHNT and CDR2 is YENEEA. The CDR3 has 15 residues. The data stem from a study of T cell changes during pregnancy in multiple sclerosis. Sequencing was performed with immunoSEQ multiplex PCR; in TCRdb, only in-frame clones are kept and a portion is missing. The table records some 27,000 clones, roughly nine tenths of them present only once. V usage is TRBV11-3 and J usage is TRBJ2-2; 9 positions match TRBD1. The sequencing used CD4+ T cells from peripheral blood mononuclear cells, collected in the first trimester of pregnancy. This clonotype originated in a female donor in good health, enrolled as a control in a pregnancy study. The CDR3 nucleotides are TGTGCCAGCAGCTGGACAGGGGCCGGTGCCGGGGAGCTGTTTTTT. Protein: CASSWTGAGAGELFF.